A selection of T cell receptor beta chains follows, all from one sample in a study of OX40 agonist ivuxolimab in advanced cancers. Method: immunoSEQ multiplex PCR; TCRdb's copy keeps in-frame clones and lacks some. Among 75,000 to 95,000 clones listed, roughly 85% were seen once. The starting material was CD4+ or CD8+ T cells sorted from blood, obtained in a trial of the OX40 agonist ivuxolimab. All receptors derive from an adult with an advanced solid tumor such as melanoma, head and neck, liver or kidney cancer. Each CDR3 is given with its conserved first and last residue. A D gene is named only where the DNA matches it firmly. Only some rows state a clone size, as once, few, many or a class for expanded clones.

j_call: TRBJ1-5; d_call: NA; v_call: TRBV2; clone_size: NA; cdr3_nt: TGTGCCAGCAGAGCCGGGACGATAAATCAGCCCCAGCATTTT; cdr3_aa: CASRAGTINQPQHF
j_call: TRBJ1-2; d_call: NA; v_call: TRBV7-9; clone_size: NA; cdr3_nt: TGTGCCAGCAGCTTGATCACTAACTATGGCTACACCTTC; cdr3_aa: CASSLITNYGYTF
j_call: TRBJ2-7; d_call: NA; v_call: TRBV19; clone_size: NA; cdr3_nt: TGTGCCAGTAGTCCCCCTGGGAAATACGAGCAGTACTTC; cdr3_aa: CASSPPGKYEQYF
j_call: TRBJ1-2; d_call: TRBD1; v_call: TRBV9; clone_size: once; cdr3_nt: TGTGCCAGCAGCCCAGGACAGGGGGCCTATGGCTACACCTTC; cdr3_aa: CASSPGQGAYGYTF
j_call: TRBJ2-5; d_call: NA; v_call: TRBV18; clone_size: NA; cdr3_nt: TGTGCCAGCTCACCAGGGTTCGGGGAGACCCAGTACTTC; cdr3_aa: CASSPGFGETQYF
j_call: TRBJ1-2; d_call: TRBD1; v_call: TRBV2; clone_size: NA; cdr3_nt: TGTGCCAGCAGACCGACAGGGGATTACTATGGCTACACCTTC; cdr3_aa: CASRPTGDYYGYTF
j_call: TRBJ2-3; d_call: NA; v_call: TRBV10-3; clone_size: NA; cdr3_nt: TGTGCCATCAGTGAGCGGACTGGAGATACGCAGTATTTT; cdr3_aa: CAISERTGDTQYF
j_call: TRBJ1-5; d_call: NA; v_call: TRBV2; clone_size: few; cdr3_nt: TGTGCCAGCAGTGACCGGATTCCGCTACAGCCCCAGCATTTT; cdr3_aa: CASSDRIPLQPQHF
j_call: TRBJ2-5; d_call: NA; v_call: TRBV6-1; clone_size: NA; cdr3_nt: TGTGCCAGCAGTGAAGCTTACCAGGGGACCGGGACCCAGTACTTC; cdr3_aa: CASSEAYQGTGTQYF
j_call: TRBJ2-5; d_call: NA; v_call: TRBV18; clone_size: few; cdr3_nt: TGTGCCAGCTCACCGGGAGAGACCCAGTACTTC; cdr3_aa: CASSPGETQYF
j_call: TRBJ2-7; d_call: NA; v_call: TRBV11-1; clone_size: NA; cdr3_nt: TGTGCCAGCAGCTCCGTGAGTAGGGCCGAGCAGTACTTC; cdr3_aa: CASSSVSRAEQYF
j_call: TRBJ2-2; d_call: NA; v_call: TRBV5-6; clone_size: NA; cdr3_nt: TGTGCCAGCAGCTTGGTTCTTTCGGACTGGAACACCGGGGAGCTGTTTTTT; cdr3_aa: CASSLVLSDWNTGELFF
j_call: TRBJ1-2; d_call: TRBD1; v_call: TRBV2; clone_size: NA; cdr3_nt: TGTGCCAGCAGCCTCCAGGGGGCGGCCTATGGCTACACCTTC; cdr3_aa: CASSLQGAAYGYTF